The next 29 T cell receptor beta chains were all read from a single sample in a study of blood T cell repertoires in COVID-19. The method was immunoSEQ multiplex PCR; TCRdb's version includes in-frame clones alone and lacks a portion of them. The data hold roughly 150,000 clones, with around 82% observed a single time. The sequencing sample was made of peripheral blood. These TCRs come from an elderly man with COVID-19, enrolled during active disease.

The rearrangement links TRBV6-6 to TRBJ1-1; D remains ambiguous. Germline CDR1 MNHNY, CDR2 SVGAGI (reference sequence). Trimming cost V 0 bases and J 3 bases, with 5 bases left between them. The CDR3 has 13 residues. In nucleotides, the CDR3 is TGTGCCAGCAGTTACTCTACATACACTGAAGCTTTCTTT. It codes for CASSYSTYTEAFF.

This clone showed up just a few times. The DNA of the CDR3 is TGTGCCAGCAGCCCGACCTCCCTAGCGGGGGGCTACAATGAGCAGTTCTTC. Protein: CASSPTSLAGGYNEQFF. The chain joins TRBV11-2 to TRBJ2-1; 11 nucleotides match TRBD2. J lost 3 bases, V lost 5 bases, and 9 bases had no gene match. Looked up from germline, CDR1 is SGHAT and CDR2 is FQNNGV. CDR3 length equals 17 residues.

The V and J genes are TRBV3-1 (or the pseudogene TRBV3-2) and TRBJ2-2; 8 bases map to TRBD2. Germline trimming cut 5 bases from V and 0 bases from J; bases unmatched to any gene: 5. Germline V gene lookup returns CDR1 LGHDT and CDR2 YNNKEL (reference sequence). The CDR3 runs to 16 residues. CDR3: CASSYAGGSNTGELFF. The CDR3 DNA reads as TGTGCCAGCAGCTACGCGGGGGGCTCGAACACCGGGGAGCTGTTTTTT.

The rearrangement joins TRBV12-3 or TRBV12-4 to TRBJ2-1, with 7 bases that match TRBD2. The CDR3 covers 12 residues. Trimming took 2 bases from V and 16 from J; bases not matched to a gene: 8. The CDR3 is CASSLPAGSGFF. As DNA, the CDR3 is TGTGCCAGCAGTTTACCAGCGGGGTCTGGCTTCTTC.

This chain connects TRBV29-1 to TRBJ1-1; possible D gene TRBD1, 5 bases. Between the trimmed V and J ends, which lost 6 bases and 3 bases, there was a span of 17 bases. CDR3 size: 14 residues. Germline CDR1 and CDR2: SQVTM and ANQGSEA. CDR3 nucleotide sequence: TGCAGCGTAGGGGCGCGGGGCGGGCACACTGAAGCTTTCTTT. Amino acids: CSVGARGGHTEAFF.

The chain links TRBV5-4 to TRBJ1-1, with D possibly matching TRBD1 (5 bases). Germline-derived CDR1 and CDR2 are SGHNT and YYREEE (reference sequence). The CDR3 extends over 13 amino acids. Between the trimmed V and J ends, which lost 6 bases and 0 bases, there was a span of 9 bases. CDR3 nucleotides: TGTGCCAGCAACAACAGGTTGAACACTGAAGCTTTCTTT. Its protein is CASNNRLNTEAFF.

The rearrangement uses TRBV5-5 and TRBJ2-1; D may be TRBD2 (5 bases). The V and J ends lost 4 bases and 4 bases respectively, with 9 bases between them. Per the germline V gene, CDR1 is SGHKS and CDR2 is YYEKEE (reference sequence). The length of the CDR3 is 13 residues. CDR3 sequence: CASSLGEYNEQFF. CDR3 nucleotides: TGTGCCAGCAGCCTCGGGGAGTACAATGAGCAGTTCTTC.

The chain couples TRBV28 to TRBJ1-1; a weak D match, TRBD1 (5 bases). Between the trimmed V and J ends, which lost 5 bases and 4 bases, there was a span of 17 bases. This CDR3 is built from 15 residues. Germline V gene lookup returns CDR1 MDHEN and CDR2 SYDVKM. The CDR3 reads CASSLLGTGGTEAFF. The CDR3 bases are TGTGCCAGCAGTCTATTGGGTACCGGGGGCACTGAAGCTTTCTTT.

The CDR3 sequence is CASGAPIDRGYGGYTF. CDR3 bases: TGCGCCAGCGGGGCCCCGATAGACAGGGGGTACGGTGGCTACACCTTC. This chain uses TRBV5-1 with TRBJ1-2, with 9 bases that match TRBD1. Germline CDR1 reads SGHRS; CDR2 reads YFSETQ. The junction had 17 bases not matched to a gene; V was cut back by 7 bases and J by 7 bases. This CDR3 has 16 residues.

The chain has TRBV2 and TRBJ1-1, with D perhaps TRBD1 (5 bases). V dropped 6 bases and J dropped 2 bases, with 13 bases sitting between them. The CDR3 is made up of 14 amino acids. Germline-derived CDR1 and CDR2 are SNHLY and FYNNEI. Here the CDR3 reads CASRSGTTNTEAFF. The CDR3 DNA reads TGTGCCAGCAGAAGCGGGACTACTAACACTGAAGCTTTCTTT.

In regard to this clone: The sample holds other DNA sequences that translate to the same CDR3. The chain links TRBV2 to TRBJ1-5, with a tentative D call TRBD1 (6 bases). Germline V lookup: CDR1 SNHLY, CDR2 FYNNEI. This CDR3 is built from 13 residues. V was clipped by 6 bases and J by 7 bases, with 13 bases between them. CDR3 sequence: CASSAQGTQPQHF. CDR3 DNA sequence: TGTGCCAGCAGCGCACAGGGAACACAGCCCCAGCATTTT.

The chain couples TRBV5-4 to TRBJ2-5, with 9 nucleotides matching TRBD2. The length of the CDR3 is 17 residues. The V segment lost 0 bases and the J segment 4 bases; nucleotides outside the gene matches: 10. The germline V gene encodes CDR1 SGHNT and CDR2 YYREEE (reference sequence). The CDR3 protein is CASSLARSSGDVETQYF. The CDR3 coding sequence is TGTGCCAGCAGCTTGGCTCGGTCTAGCGGGGACGTAGAGACCCAGTACTTC.

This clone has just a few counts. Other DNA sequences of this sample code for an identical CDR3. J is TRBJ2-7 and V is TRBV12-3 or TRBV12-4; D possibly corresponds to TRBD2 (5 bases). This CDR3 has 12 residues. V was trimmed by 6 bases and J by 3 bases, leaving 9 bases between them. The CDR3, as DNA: TGTGCCAGCAGCCCAGGAGGCTACGAGCAGTACTTC. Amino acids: CASSPGGYEQYF.

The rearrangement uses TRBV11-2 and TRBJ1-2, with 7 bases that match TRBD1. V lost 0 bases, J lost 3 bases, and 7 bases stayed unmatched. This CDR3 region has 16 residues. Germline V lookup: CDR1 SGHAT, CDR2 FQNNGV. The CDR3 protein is CASSLDFRGVDYGYTF. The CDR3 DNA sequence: TGTGCCAGCAGCTTAGATTTCAGGGGGGTCGACTATGGCTACACCTTC. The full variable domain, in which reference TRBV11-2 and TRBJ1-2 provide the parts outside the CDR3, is EAGVAQSPRYKIIEKRQSVAFWCNPISGHATLYWYQQILGQGPKLLIQFQNNGVVDDSQLPKDRFSAERLKGVDSTLKIQPAKLEDSAVYLCASSLDFRGVDYGYTFGSGTRLTVV.

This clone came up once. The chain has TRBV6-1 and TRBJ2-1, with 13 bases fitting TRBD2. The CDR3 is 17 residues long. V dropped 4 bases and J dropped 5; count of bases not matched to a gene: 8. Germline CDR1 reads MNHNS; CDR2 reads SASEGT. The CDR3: CASSAQPTSGGDNEQFF. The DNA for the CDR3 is TGTGCCAGCAGTGCGCAGCCCACTAGCGGGGGGGACAATGAGCAGTTCTTC.

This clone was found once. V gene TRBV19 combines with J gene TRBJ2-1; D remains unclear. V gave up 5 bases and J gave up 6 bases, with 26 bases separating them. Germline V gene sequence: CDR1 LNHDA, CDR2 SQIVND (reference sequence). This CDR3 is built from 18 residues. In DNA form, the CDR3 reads TGTGCCAGTAGTCGCACGGGTGGCCCGCGCGCATCCGGCAATGAGCAGTTCTTC. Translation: CASSRTGGPRASGNEQFF.

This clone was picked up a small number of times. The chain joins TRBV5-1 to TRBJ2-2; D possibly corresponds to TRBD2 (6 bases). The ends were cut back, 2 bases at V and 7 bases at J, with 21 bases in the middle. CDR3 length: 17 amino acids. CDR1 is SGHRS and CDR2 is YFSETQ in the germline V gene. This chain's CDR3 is CASSFTFGGDRVGELFF. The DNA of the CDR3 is TGCGCCAGCAGCTTCACTTTTGGCGGGGATCGGGTCGGGGAGCTGTTTTTT.

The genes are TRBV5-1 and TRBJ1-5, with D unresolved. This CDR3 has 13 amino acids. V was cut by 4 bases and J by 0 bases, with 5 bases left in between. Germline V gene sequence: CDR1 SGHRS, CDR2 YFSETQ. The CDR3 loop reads CASSLSSNQPQHF. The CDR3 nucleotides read TGCGCCAGCAGCCTGTCTAGCAATCAGCCCCAGCATTTT.

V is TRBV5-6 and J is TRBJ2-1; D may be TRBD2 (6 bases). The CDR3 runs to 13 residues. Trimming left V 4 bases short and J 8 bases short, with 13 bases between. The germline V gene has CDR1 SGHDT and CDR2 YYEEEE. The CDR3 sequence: CASSAGTLDEQFF. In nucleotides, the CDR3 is TGTGCCAGCAGCGCCGGGACTTTGGATGAGCAGTTCTTC.

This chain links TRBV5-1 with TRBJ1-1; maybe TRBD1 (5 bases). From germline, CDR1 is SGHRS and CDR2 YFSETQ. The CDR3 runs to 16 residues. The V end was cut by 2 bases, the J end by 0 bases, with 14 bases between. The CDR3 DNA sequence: TGCGCCAGCAGCTTATCGAAAGGACACCTGAACACTGAAGCTTTCTTT. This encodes CASSLSKGHLNTEAFF.

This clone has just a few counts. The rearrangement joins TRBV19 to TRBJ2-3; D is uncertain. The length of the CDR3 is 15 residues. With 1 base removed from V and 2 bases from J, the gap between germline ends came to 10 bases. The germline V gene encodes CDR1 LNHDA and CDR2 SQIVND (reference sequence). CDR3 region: CASSIGRVVTDTQYF. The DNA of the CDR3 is TGTGCCAGTAGTATAGGCCGGGTCGTCACAGATACGCAGTATTTT.

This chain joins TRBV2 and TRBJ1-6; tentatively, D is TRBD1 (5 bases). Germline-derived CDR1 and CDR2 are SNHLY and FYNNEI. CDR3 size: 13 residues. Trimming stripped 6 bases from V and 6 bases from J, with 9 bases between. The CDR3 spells CASRGDFNSPLHF. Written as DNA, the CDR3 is TGTGCCAGCAGGGGGGACTTTAATTCACCCCTCCACTTT.

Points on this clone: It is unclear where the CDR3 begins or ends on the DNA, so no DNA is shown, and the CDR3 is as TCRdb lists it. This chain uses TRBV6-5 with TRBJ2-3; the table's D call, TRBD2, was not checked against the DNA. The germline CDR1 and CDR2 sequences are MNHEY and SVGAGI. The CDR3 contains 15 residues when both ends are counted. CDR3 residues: CASSYGSVRGDTQYF.

CDR3 loop: CASSPFTRASTDTQYF. The DNA for the CDR3 is TGTGCCAGCTCCCCTTTCACTAGAGCGAGCACAGATACGCAGTATTTT. This chain uses TRBV18 with TRBJ2-3, with a tentative D call TRBD2 (5 bases). The germline V gene encodes CDR1 KGHSH and CDR2 LQKENI. The CDR3 is made up of 16 amino acids. The V end was cut by 6 bases, the J end by 0 bases, with 16 bases between.

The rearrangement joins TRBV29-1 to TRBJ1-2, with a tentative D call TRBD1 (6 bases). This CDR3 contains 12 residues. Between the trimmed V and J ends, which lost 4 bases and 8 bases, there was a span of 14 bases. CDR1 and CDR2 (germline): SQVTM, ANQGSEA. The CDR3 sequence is CSVAPQGIGYTF. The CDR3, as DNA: TGCAGCGTTGCCCCCCAGGGGATAGGCTACACCTTC. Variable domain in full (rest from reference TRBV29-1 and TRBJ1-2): SAVISQKPSRDICQRGTSLTIQCQVDSQVTMMFWYRQQPGQSLTLIATANQGSEATYESGFVIDKFPISRPNLTFSTLTVSNMSPEDSSIYLCSVAPQGIGYTFGSGTRLTVV.

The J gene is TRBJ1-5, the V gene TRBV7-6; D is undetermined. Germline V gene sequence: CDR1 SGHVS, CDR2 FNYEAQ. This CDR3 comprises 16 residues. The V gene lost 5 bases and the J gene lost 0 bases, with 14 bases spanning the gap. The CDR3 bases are TGTGCCAGCAGCCCCCAGGCCCATACTAGCAATCAGCCCCAGCATTTT. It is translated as CASSPQAHTSNQPQHF.

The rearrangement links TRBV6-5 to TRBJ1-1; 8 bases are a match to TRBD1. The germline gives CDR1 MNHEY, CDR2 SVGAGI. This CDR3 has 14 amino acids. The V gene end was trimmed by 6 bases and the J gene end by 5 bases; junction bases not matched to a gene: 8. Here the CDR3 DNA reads TGTGCCAGCAGGTGGACAGGGCTCCTTACTGAAGCTTTCTTT. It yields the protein CASRWTGLLTEAFF.

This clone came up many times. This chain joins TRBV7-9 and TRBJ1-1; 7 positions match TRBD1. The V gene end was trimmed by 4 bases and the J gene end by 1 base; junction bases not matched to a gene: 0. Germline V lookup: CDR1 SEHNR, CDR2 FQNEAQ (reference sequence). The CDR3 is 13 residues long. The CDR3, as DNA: TGTGCCAGCAGCTGGGACAGGAACACTGAAGCTTTCTTT. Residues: CASSWDRNTEAFF.

CDR3 sequence: CASSYSALLNTEAFF. DNA for the CDR3: TGTGCCAGCAGTTACTCAGCTCTGCTGAACACTGAAGCTTTCTTT. The rearrangement links TRBV6-2 or TRBV6-3 to TRBJ1-1; D is undetermined. Germline CDR1 is MNHEY and CDR2 is SVGEGT. V shed 0 bases and J shed 0 bases, with 8 bases lying between them. This CDR3 region has 15 residues.